These 14 T cell receptor beta chains came from one sample sequenced in a study of T cell responses to AZD1222 COVID-19 vaccine. Repertoires were generated with immunoSEQ multiplex PCR, while TCRdb's copy carries only in-frame clones and drops some. This sample has roughly 100,000 clones; 91% occur once, and the top ten carry roughly 44%. The sample was peripheral blood, taken on day 0 of AZD1222 vaccination. These receptors were collected from an adult in good health.

This clone was recorded once. J is TRBJ2-5 and V is TRBV19; D not resolved. Germline V gene sequence: CDR1 LNHDA, CDR2 SQIVND (reference sequence). This CDR3 region has 15 residues. The V end lost 0 bases, the J end lost 1 base, and 9 bases lay between the germline ends. This CDR3 is CASSIDLGSQETQYF. The CDR3 coding sequence is TGTGCCAGTAGTATAGATTTGGGCAGCCAAGAGACCCAGTACTTC.

The V and J genes are TRBV20-1 and TRBJ2-7; 9 bases match TRBD2. V lost 3 bases to trimming and J lost 0 bases; unmatched junction nucleotides: 0. CDR3 length: 13 residues. CDR1 DFQATT and CDR2 SNEGSKA come from the germline V gene (reference sequence). The CDR3 nucleotides are TGCAGTGCTAGTAGCGGGAGCTCCTACGAGCAGTACTTC. Encoded protein: CSASSGSSYEQYF.

This chain joins TRBV18 and TRBJ2-3, with D possibly TRBD2 on 5 matching bases. CDR1 is KGHSH, CDR2 LQKENI, per germline. The ends were cut back, 6 bases at V and 4 bases at J, with 11 bases in the middle. The CDR3 loop spans 13 amino acids. DNA of the CDR3: TGTGCCAGCTCCCCTAGCCGAGCAGATACGCAGTATTTT. Protein product: CASSPSRADTQYF.

The gene calls are TRBV6-5 and TRBJ2-7, with 9 nucleotides matching TRBD2. Looked up from germline, CDR1 is MNHEY and CDR2 is SVGAGI. The CDR3 extends over 13 amino acids. Losses at the gene ends were 6 bases for V and 3 bases for J; bases not matched to a gene: 3. The CDR3: CASRGLAYYEQYF. The CDR3 DNA sequence: TGTGCCAGCAGGGGACTAGCATACTACGAGCAGTACTTC.

This chain connects TRBV6-5 to TRBJ2-1; no reliable D call. Per the germline V gene, CDR1 is MNHEY and CDR2 is SVGAGI. V was trimmed by 6 bases and J by 12 bases, leaving 12 bases between them. This CDR3 has 11 residues. The chain's CDR3 is CASSDLGSQFF. The CDR3 DNA is TGTGCCAGCAGCGATTTAGGTTCGCAGTTCTTC.

A single count supports this clone. This chain links TRBV18 with TRBJ2-7; 7 bases are a match to TRBD2. CDR1 is KGHSH, CDR2 LQKENI, per germline. J gave up 4 bases and V 0 bases, and 6 bases lay outside the gene matches. This CDR3 contains 15 residues. The CDR3 loop is CASSPPASGRYEQYF. CDR3 DNA sequence: TGTGCCAGCTCACCACCGGCTAGCGGCCGGTACGAGCAGTACTTC. The full variable domain, in which reference TRBV18 and TRBJ2-7 provide the parts outside the CDR3, is NAGVMQNPRHLVRRRGQEARLRCSPMKGHSHVYWYRQLPEEGLKFMVYLQKENIIDESGMPKERFSAEFPKEGPSILRIQQVVRGDSAAYFCASSPPASGRYEQYFGPGTRLTVT.

The CDR3 region is CASGPGLAATDEQFF. CDR3 coding DNA: TGTGCTAGTGGTCCGGGACTAGCGGCCACGGATGAGCAGTTCTTC. The chain employs TRBV12-5 and TRBJ2-1, with TRBD2 identical over 11 bases. The germline gives CDR1 LGHNT, CDR2 FRNRAP. The CDR3 has 15 amino acids. The V and J ends lost 5 bases and 8 bases, in that order; junction bases with no gene match: 8.

This rearrangement joins TRBV25-1 to TRBJ2-1, with 9 bases that match TRBD2. The CDR3 is made up of 14 amino acids. The germline CDR1 and CDR2 sequences are MGHDK and SYGVNS. With V trimmed by 7 bases and J by 6 bases, 7 bases remained unmatched. CDR3 sequence reads: CASTQRGAGNEQFF. CDR3 DNA: TGTGCCAGCACCCAGCGGGGGGCTGGCAATGAGCAGTTCTTC.

V and J are TRBV24-1 and TRBJ2-5; possible D gene TRBD2, 6 bases. Germline V CDR1 and CDR2: KGHDR, SFDVKD. The germline V and J ends were trimmed by 4 bases and 10 bases, with 21 bases remaining between them. This CDR3 has 15 residues. The CDR3 DNA reads TGTGCCACCAGTGACCGACCCAGCGGGCCCCCGGGCCAGTACTTC. This sequence encodes CATSDRPSGPPGQYF.

The rearrangement uses TRBV15 and TRBJ2-1, with D possibly being TRBD2 (6 bases). The CDR3 has 16 amino acids. The germline V and J ends were trimmed by 1 base and 8 bases, with 18 bases remaining between them. The germline CDR1 and CDR2 sequences are LNHNV and YYDKDF (reference sequence). Here the CDR3 reads CATSRVGGDRLDEQFF. The DNA of the CDR3 is TGTGCCACCAGCAGAGTTGGCGGGGATCGCCTAGATGAGCAGTTCTTC.

This clone occurred a few times. This chain links TRBV15 with TRBJ1-5; weak D call: TRBD1 (5 bases). This CDR3 is built from 14 residues. CDR1 is LNHNV, CDR2 YYDKDF, per germline (reference sequence). V was trimmed by 2 bases and J by 6 bases, leaving 11 bases between them. For the CDR3, the DNA is TGTGCCACCAGCAGAAAGGCAGGGTCTCAGCCCCAGCATTTT. Translation: CATSRKAGSQPQHF. Looking up the rest from reference TRBV15 and TRBJ1-5 gives the full variable domain: DAMVIQNPRYQVTQFGKPVTLSCSQTLNHNVMYWYQQKSSQAPKLLFHYYDKDFNNEADTPDNFQSRRPNTSFCFLDIRSPGLGDTAMYLCATSRKAGSQPQHFGDGTRLSIL.

The rearrangement uses TRBV7-8 and TRBJ1-2; 9 bases agree with TRBD1. The germline V gene encodes CDR1 SGHVS and CDR2 FQNEAQ. With 5 bases clipped from V and 1 base from J, the junction kept 17 bases outside the gene matches. The CDR3 loop spans 19 amino acids. This chain's CDR3 is CASSPPPWTGAGLNYGYTF. CDR3 in DNA: TGTGCCAGCAGCCCACCCCCCTGGACAGGGGCCGGGCTTAACTATGGCTACACCTTC.

This sequence joins TRBV5-1 and TRBJ2-5; 11 bases fit TRBD1. Unmatched junction bases numbered 4, after V lost 4 bases and J lost 2 bases. CDR1 and CDR2 from the germline V gene are SGHRS and YFSETQ. This CDR3 spans 15 amino acids. The CDR3 nucleotides read TGCGCCAGCAGCCCAAGGGACAGGGGGCAAGAGACCCAGTACTTC. This encodes CASSPRDRGQETQYF.

The chain links TRBV27 to TRBJ1-1; TRBD1 matches at 10 bases. The CDR3 sequence is 17 residues long. Unmatched junction bases numbered 12, after V lost 4 bases and J lost 4 bases. CDR1 is MNHEY and CDR2 is SMNVEV in the germline V gene (reference sequence). The CDR3 DNA is TGTGCCAGCAGTTCCGGCACTCGGGGACAGGGGATCACTGAAGCTTTCTTT. This encodes CASSSGTRGQGITEAFF.